The T cell receptor (beta chain) under discussion was sequenced for a study of T cell responses to AZD1222 COVID-19 vaccine. CDR3 size: 14 residues. Looked up from germline, CDR1 is MNHEY and CDR2 is SVGEGT. The V gene end was trimmed by 6 bases and the J gene end by 15 bases; junction bases not matched to a gene: 14. Method: immunoSEQ multiplex PCR; TCRdb's copy keeps in-frame clones and lacks some. This table has 180,000 or so clones, around 90% appearing once. The sequencing used peripheral blood, collected 28 days after the second AZD1222 dose. This chain uses TRBV6-2 or TRBV6-3 with TRBJ2-4; the match to TRBD2 covers 10 bases. The TCR was taken from an adult who received the AZD1222 COVID-19 vaccine. The CDR3 nucleotides read TGTGCCAGCAGCCCCGCAGCGGGAGGGCCAATGGTGTACTTC. Amino acids: CASSPAAGGPMVYF.